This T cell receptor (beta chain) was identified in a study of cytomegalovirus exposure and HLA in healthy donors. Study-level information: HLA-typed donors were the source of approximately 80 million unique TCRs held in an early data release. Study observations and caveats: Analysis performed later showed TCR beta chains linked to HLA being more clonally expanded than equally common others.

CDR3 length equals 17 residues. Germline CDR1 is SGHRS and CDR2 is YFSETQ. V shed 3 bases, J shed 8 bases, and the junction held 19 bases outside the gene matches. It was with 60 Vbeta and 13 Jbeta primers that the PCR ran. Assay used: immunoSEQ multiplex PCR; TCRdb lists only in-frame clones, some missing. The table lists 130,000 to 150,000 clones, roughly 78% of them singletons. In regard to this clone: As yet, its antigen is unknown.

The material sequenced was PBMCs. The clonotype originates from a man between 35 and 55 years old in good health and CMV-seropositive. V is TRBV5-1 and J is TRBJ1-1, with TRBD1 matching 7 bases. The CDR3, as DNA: TGCGCCAGCAGCTCAGTACCGGGGACAGCCGCCAGCACAGAAGCTTTCTTT. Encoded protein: CASSSVPGTAASTEAFF. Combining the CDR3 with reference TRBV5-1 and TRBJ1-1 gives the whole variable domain KAGVTQTPRYLIKTRGQQVTLSCSPISGHRSVSWYQQTPGQGLQFLFEYFSETQRNKGNFPGRFSGRQFSNSRSEMNVSTLELGDSALYLCASSSVPGTAASTEAFFGQGTRLTVV.